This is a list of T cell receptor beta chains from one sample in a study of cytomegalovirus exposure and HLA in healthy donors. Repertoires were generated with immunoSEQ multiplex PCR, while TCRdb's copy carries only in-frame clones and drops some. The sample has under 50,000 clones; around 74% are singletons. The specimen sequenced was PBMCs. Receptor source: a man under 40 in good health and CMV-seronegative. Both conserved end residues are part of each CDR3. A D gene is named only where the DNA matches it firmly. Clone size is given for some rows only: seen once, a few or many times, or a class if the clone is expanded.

cdr3_aa: CAWSVFRGGSNQPQHF
cdr3_nt: TGTGCCTGGAGTGTTTTTCGGGGGGGGAGCAATCAGCCCCAGCATTTT
d_call: .
clone_size: .
v_call: TRBV30
j_call: TRBJ1-5

cdr3_aa: CASSVDPTGGAKNIQYF
cdr3_nt: TGTGCCAGCAGCGTAGATCCAACAGGGGGGGCCAAAAACATTCAGTACTTC
d_call: TRBD1
clone_size: .
v_call: TRBV9
j_call: TRBJ2-4

cdr3_aa: CASSLAPAVYEQYF
cdr3_nt: TGTGCCAGCAGCCTGGCTCCCGCCGTTTACGAGCAGTACTTC
d_call: .
clone_size: .
v_call: TRBV11-2
j_call: TRBJ2-7

cdr3_aa: CASRKFTGRETQYF
cdr3_nt: TGTGCCAGCAGAAAGTTTACAGGGCGGGAGACCCAGTACTTC
d_call: .
clone_size: .
v_call: TRBV6-1
j_call: TRBJ2-5

cdr3_aa: CASSLTSGKYEQYF
cdr3_nt: TGTGCCAGCAGCTTAACGAGCGGGAAGTACGAGCAGTACTTC
d_call: TRBD2
clone_size: .
v_call: TRBV7-2
j_call: TRBJ2-7

cdr3_aa: CASSAGPSATYEQYF
cdr3_nt: TGTGCCAGCAGCGCAGGGCCTAGCGCGACCTACGAGCAGTACTTC
d_call: .
clone_size: .
v_call: TRBV9
j_call: TRBJ2-7

cdr3_aa: CASSQGTSGLWVFGANVLTF
cdr3_nt: TGCGCCAGCAGCCAAGGGACTAGCGGGCTATGGGTATTTGGGGCCAACGTCCTGACTTTC
d_call: TRBD2
clone_size: .
v_call: TRBV4-1
j_call: TRBJ2-6

cdr3_aa: CAWSRRLAGGSYEQYF
cdr3_nt: TGTGCCTGGAGCCGCAGACTAGCGGGAGGTTCCTACGAGCAGTACTTC
d_call: TRBD2
clone_size: few
v_call: TRBV30
j_call: TRBJ2-7

cdr3_aa: CASSQDRNTEAFF
cdr3_nt: TGTGCCAGCAGCCAGGACAGGAACACTGAAGCTTTCTTT
d_call: .
clone_size: .
v_call: TRBV11-2
j_call: TRBJ1-1

cdr3_aa: CAWKTGSTYGYTF
cdr3_nt: TGTGCCTGGAAGACAGGTAGTACCTATGGCTACACCTTC
d_call: .
clone_size: .
v_call: TRBV30
j_call: TRBJ1-2

cdr3_aa: CASSPVLTGQGYEQYF
cdr3_nt: TGTGCCAGCTCACCAGTACTCACGGGACAGGGCTACGAGCAGTACTTC
d_call: TRBD1
clone_size: once
v_call: TRBV18
j_call: TRBJ2-7

cdr3_aa: CASSWTKRTSGSSDEQFF
cdr3_nt: TGCGCCAGCAGCTGGACAAAAAGGACTAGCGGGAGTAGCGATGAGCAGTTCTTC
d_call: TRBD2
clone_size: .
v_call: TRBV5-1
j_call: TRBJ2-1

cdr3_aa: CASRDDGTGYRTSGRAFNNEQFF
cdr3_nt: TGTGCCAGCAGAGATGATGGGACAGGGTACAGGACTAGCGGGCGGGCGTTCAACAATGAGCAGTTCTTC
d_call: TRBD2
clone_size: .
v_call: TRBV27
j_call: TRBJ2-1

cdr3_aa: CASSPRGFLNSPLHF
cdr3_nt: TGTGCCAGCAGCCCGCGGGGGTTTCTTAATTCACCCCTCCACTTT
d_call: .
clone_size: .
v_call: TRBV7-9
j_call: TRBJ1-6

cdr3_aa: CSVVWASGRGGYEQYF
cdr3_nt: TGCAGCGTTGTATGGGCTAGCGGGAGAGGAGGCTACGAGCAGTACTTC
d_call: TRBD2
clone_size: few
v_call: TRBV29-1
j_call: TRBJ2-7

cdr3_aa: CASSARRAVKNTEAFF
cdr3_nt: TGTGCCAGCAGTGCCCGGCGGGCAGTAAAGAACACTGAAGCTTTCTTT
d_call: .
clone_size: .
v_call: TRBV2
j_call: TRBJ1-1

cdr3_aa: CATRQGGNYGYTF
cdr3_nt: TGTGCCACCCGACAGGGGGGGAACTATGGCTACACCTTC
d_call: TRBD1
clone_size: .
v_call: TRBV10-3
j_call: TRBJ1-2

cdr3_aa: CASSDSMHIAEVNEQFF
cdr3_nt: TGTGCCAGCAGTGACTCCATGCACATAGCGGAGGTAAATGAGCAGTTCTTC
d_call: .
clone_size: .
v_call: TRBV6-4
j_call: TRBJ2-1